This entry lists 28 T cell receptor beta chains sequenced from one sample in a study of cytomegalovirus exposure and HLA in healthy donors. PCR primers comprised 60 Vbeta and 13 Jbeta primers. Here immunoSEQ multiplex PCR was the method, and the copy in TCRdb shows in-frame clones only, minus some. Of 90,000 to 150,000 clones listed, more than 80% were seen once; the top ten hold approximately 1.8%. Sequenced: PBMCs. These TCRs come from a man aged 40-49 years in good health and CMV-seronegative.

This clone was detected only a few times. The rearrangement joins TRBV2 to TRBJ2-5; 8 nucleotides line up with TRBD1. CDR1 and CDR2 (germline): SNHLY, FYNNEI. This CDR3 has 13 residues. Trimming at V came to 1 base and at J to 7 bases, leaving 2 bases not matched to a gene. In nucleotides, the CDR3 is TGTGCCAGCAGTGAAGGGCAGGGGGCGACCCAGTACTTC. Its translation: CASSEGQGATQYF.

This clone was observed a single time. In DNA form, the CDR3 reads TGTGCCAGCAGCGGGACTTACAATGAGCAGTTCTTC. Protein sequence: CASSGTYNEQFF. The V gene is TRBV6-1, the J gene TRBJ2-1; D is perhaps TRBD2 (6 bases). Germline-derived CDR1 and CDR2 are MNHNS and SASEGT. The germline V and J ends were trimmed by 6 bases and 4 bases, with 7 bases remaining between them. CDR3 length: 12 residues.

The chain uses TRBV23-1 and TRBJ1-5, with a possible D match to TRBD1 (5 bases). TRBV23-1 counts as an open reading frame of uncertain function. V gave up 5 bases and J gave up 0 bases, with 11 bases separating them. The CDR3 spans 15 residues. CDR3 sequence: CASSSRQNSNQPQHF. The DNA for the CDR3 is TGCGCCAGCAGTTCCAGACAGAATAGCAATCAGCCCCAGCATTTT.

The rearrangement joins TRBV13 to TRBJ2-6, with D unresolved. Germline V gene sequence: CDR1 PRHDT, CDR2 FYEKMQ (reference sequence). The CDR3 consists of 16 residues. V was trimmed by 0 bases and J by 0 bases, leaving 6 bases between them. The CDR3 spells CASSLGGSSGANVLTF. The CDR3, as DNA: TGTGCCAGCAGCTTAGGCGGTAGCTCTGGGGCCAACGTCCTGACTTTC. Filled out from reference TRBV13 and TRBJ2-6, the complete variable domain reads AAGVIQSPRHLIKEKRETATLKCYPIPRHDTVYWYQQGPGQDPQFLISFYEKMQSDKGSIPDRFSAQQFSDYHSELNMSSLELGDSALYFCASSLGGSSGANVLTFGAGSRLTVL.

The chain recombines TRBV30 with TRBJ1-2; 11 positions match TRBD1. After removal of 3 bases from V and 6 bases from J, the junction contained 3 bases not matched to a gene. The length of the CDR3 is 13 residues. Germline V gene data show CDR1 as GTSNPN and CDR2 as SVGIG (reference sequence). CDR3 sequence reads: CAWSPGQGDGYTF. Written as DNA, the CDR3 is TGTGCCTGGAGCCCGGGACAGGGGGATGGCTACACCTTC.

Details on this clone: The germline gene is not matched at one end of the junction; a read error may be the cause. The chain employs TRBV5-1 and TRBJ1-1; TRBD1 matches 7 bases. The CDR3 is 14 amino acids. Germline V gene lookup returns CDR1 SGHRS and CDR2 YFSETQ. The CDR3 spells CTSSSTGMETEAFF. DNA of the CDR3: TGCACCAGCAGCTCGACAGGGATGGAAACTGAAGCTTTCTTT.

The chain is built from TRBV4-1 and TRBJ2-4, with a possible D match to TRBD2 (7 bases). Germline assignment: CDR1 MGHRA and CDR2 YSYEKL. The CDR3 totals 14 residues. V lost 1 base, J lost 8 bases, and 12 bases lay in between. The CDR3 is CASSQVGGADIQYF. CDR3 nucleotide sequence: TGCGCCAGCAGCCAAGTAGGGGGGGCGGACATTCAGTACTTC.

The CDR3 DNA is TGCAGCGTTGCACAGGGCGGGAACACTGAAGCTTTCTTT. Its protein product is CSVAQGGNTEAFF. The V call is TRBV29-1, the J call TRBJ1-1; possible D gene TRBD1, 6 bases. CDR1 is SQVTM and CDR2 is ANQGSEA in the germline V gene. The CDR3 covers 13 residues. The V and J ends lost 4 bases and 1 base respectively, with 10 bases between them. Filled out from reference TRBV29-1 and TRBJ1-1, the complete variable domain reads SAVISQKPSRDICQRGTSLTIQCQVDSQVTMMFWYRQQPGQSLTLIATANQGSEATYESGFVIDKFPISRPNLTFSTLTVSNMSPEDSSIYLCSVAQGGNTEAFFGQGTRLTVV.

The chain joins TRBV7-6 to TRBJ2-1; D ambiguous. The germline V gene has CDR1 SGHVS and CDR2 FNYEAQ. The CDR3 has 13 residues. V was shortened by 5 bases and J by 4 bases, with 9 bases between the two germline ends. CDR3 protein: CASSARSYNEQFF. The CDR3 nucleotides are TGTGCCAGCAGCGCTCGGTCTTACAATGAGCAGTTCTTC.

This chain connects TRBV11-2 to TRBJ2-2; tentatively, D is TRBD2 (5 bases). The ends were cut back, 1 base at V and 5 bases at J, with 11 bases in the middle. Germline CDR1 SGHAT, CDR2 FQNNGV. The CDR3 sequence is 15 residues long. CDR3 nucleotide sequence: TGTGCCAGCAGCTTAGCCCCCCGGGGAACCGGGGAGCTGTTTTTT. It is translated as CASSLAPRGTGELFF.

The V and J genes are TRBV13 and TRBJ2-3, with D possibly TRBD1 on 6 matching bases. The CDR3 is 14 amino acids. Trimming took off 4 bases at V and 5 bases at J, with 13 bases between the two ends. Germline V gives CDR1 PRHDT, CDR2 FYEKMQ (reference sequence). CDR3 sequence reads: CASSSIGGRDTQYF. In DNA form, the CDR3 reads TGTGCCAGCAGCTCCATTGGGGGCCGAGATACGCAGTATTTT. The whole variable domain, remainder taken from reference TRBV13 and TRBJ2-3, is AAGVIQSPRHLIKEKRETATLKCYPIPRHDTVYWYQQGPGQDPQFLISFYEKMQSDKGSIPDRFSAQQFSDYHSELNMSSLELGDSALYFCASSSIGGRDTQYFGPGTRLTVL.

The V call is TRBV4-2, the J call TRBJ2-1; a possible D gene is TRBD1 (5 bases). CDR1 is LGHNA and CDR2 is YNFKEQ in the germline V gene. The CDR3 has 16 residues. The V and J ends lost 1 base and 2 bases respectively, with 12 bases between them. Written as DNA, the CDR3 is TGTGCCAGCAGCCAAGGGGGCGGCCATGCCTACAATGAGCAGTTCTTC. It translates to CASSQGGGHAYNEQFF.

The chain links TRBV19 to TRBJ1-2; D is ambiguous. The ends were cut back, 7 bases at V and 4 bases at J, with 13 bases in the middle. The CDR3 loop spans 13 amino acids. Germline lookup yields CDR1 LNHDA and CDR2 SQIVND (reference sequence). CDR3 in amino acids: CASTEGNLYGYTF. In nucleotides, the CDR3 is TGTGCCAGTACAGAGGGCAACCTCTATGGCTACACCTTC.

The rearrangement joins TRBV6-5 to TRBJ2-3; 9 bases fit TRBD2. The CDR3 is 14 amino acids. V lost 5 bases to trimming and J lost 6 bases; unmatched junction nucleotides: 6. Germline CDR1 is MNHEY and CDR2 is SVGAGI. As DNA, the CDR3 is TGTGCCAGCAGTGCACGCGGGGGGGCCGATACGCAGTATTTT. Translation: CASSARGGADTQYF.

V gene TRBV9 combines with J gene TRBJ2-2; the match to TRBD2 covers 11 bases. The CDR3 has 18 amino acids. With V trimmed by 0 bases and J by 1 base, 5 bases remained unmatched. From germline, CDR1 is SGDLS and CDR2 YYNGEE. The CDR3 sequence: CASSVEGSGGENTGELFF. CDR3 nucleotide sequence: TGTGCCAGCAGCGTAGAGGGTAGCGGGGGGGAGAACACCGGGGAGCTGTTTTTT.

The chain links TRBV27 to TRBJ1-1; the D is unclear. Trimming shortened V by 6 bases and J by 5 bases, and 16 bases separated the two germline ends. The CDR3 loop spans 14 amino acids. The germline CDR1 and CDR2 sequences are MNHEY and SMNVEV (reference sequence). The CDR3 loop is CASSRLGARTEAFF. CDR3 sequence (DNA): TGTGCCAGCAGCCGACTAGGCGCTCGGACTGAAGCTTTCTTT.

The J gene is TRBJ2-7, the V gene TRBV7-9; D not resolved. Germline CDR1 reads SEHNR; CDR2 reads FQNEAQ (reference sequence). V was pared by 1 base and J by 3 bases, with 7 bases between. This CDR3 contains 13 residues. The CDR3 DNA is TGTGCCAGCAGCTTAGTCGGTATCTACGAGCAGTACTTC. This encodes CASSLVGIYEQYF.

This clone was detected only a few times. The V call is TRBV5-6, the J call TRBJ1-2, with D perhaps TRBD1 (5 bases). The CDR3 length is 13 residues. Per germline, CDR1 SGHDT and CDR2 YYEEEE. Trimming removed 0 bases at V and 8 bases at J, with 11 bases between. The CDR3 region has the DNA TGTGCCAGCAGCTTGGACGGAGGGGACGGCTACACCTTC. This codes for CASSLDGGDGYTF.

The CDR3 region has the DNA TGTGCCAGCAGTTACTCTAGCGGGGGCCTAGGAGAGACCCAGTACTTC. This gives the protein CASSYSSGGLGETQYF. The chain employs TRBV6-5 and TRBJ2-5; TRBD2 agrees at 9 bases. CDR3 length: 16 residues. Unmatched junction bases numbered 6, after V lost 0 bases and J lost 4 bases. Germline-derived CDR1 and CDR2 are MNHEY and SVGAGI.

The table lists this clone with a few counts. This sequence joins TRBV12-5 and TRBJ1-2, with TRBD1 as a possible D gene (6 bases). Trimming stripped 0 bases from V and 11 bases from J, with 13 bases between. From germline, CDR1 is LGHNT and CDR2 FRNRAP. The CDR3 has 13 residues. The CDR3 here is CASGLVPPGDYTF. Written as DNA, the CDR3 is TGTGCTAGTGGTTTGGTACCCCCAGGGGATTACACCTTC.

This sequence joins TRBV15 and TRBJ2-3, with 8 bases that match TRBD1. This CDR3 comprises 15 residues. Trimming removed 3 bases from V and 4 bases from J; junction bases left unmatched: 6. Germline CDR1 is LNHNV and CDR2 is YYDKDF (reference sequence). The CDR3 nucleotides read TGTGCCACCAGCAGGAACAGGGGGGTCGCAGATACGCAGTATTTT. This encodes CATSRNRGVADTQYF.

The chain employs TRBV7-2 and TRBJ1-2, with TRBD1 matching 8 bases. The CDR3 consists of 13 residues. Trimming removed 5 bases from V and 7 bases from J; junction bases left unmatched: 6. CDR1 is SGHTA and CDR2 is FQGNSA in the germline V gene. CDR3 DNA: TGTGCCAGCAGCCGGGGCAGGGGGCTTGGCTACACCTTC. Its translation is CASSRGRGLGYTF.

The chain links TRBV4-3 to TRBJ1-4; D uncertain. Trimming removed 1 base from V and 11 bases from J, with 17 bases in between. The CDR3 extends over 15 amino acids. Germline V gives CDR1 LGHNA, CDR2 YSLEER. The CDR3 is CASSQAGGYRRKLFF. The CDR3 DNA follows: TGCGCCAGCAGCCAAGCCGGAGGGTACCGGCGGAAACTGTTTTTT.

The J gene is TRBJ1-4, the V gene TRBV5-4, with 10 positions matching TRBD1. Germline CDR1 and CDR2: SGHNT and YYREEE (reference sequence). With 3 bases clipped from V and 5 bases from J, the junction kept 1 base outside the gene matches. CDR3 size: 14 residues. Here the CDR3 reads CASSSGQGNEKLFF. The CDR3 DNA reads TGTGCCAGCAGCTCGGGACAGGGGAATGAAAAACTGTTTTTT.

CDR3 DNA sequence: TGTGCCAGCAGCTATGATGACAGGCTGGGCACTGAAGCTTTCTTT. This codes for CASSYDDRLGTEAFF. The gene calls are TRBV5-6 and TRBJ1-1, with D possibly being TRBD1 (6 bases). CDR1 is SGHDT and CDR2 is YYEEEE in the germline V gene. Deletions cut 3 bases from V and 4 bases from J, with 16 bases between. The CDR3 covers 15 residues. The variable domain in full, with the rest retrieved from reference TRBV5-6 and TRBJ1-1, is DAGVTQSPTHLIKTRGQQVTLRCSPKSGHDTVSWYQQALGQGPQFIFQYYEEEERQRGNFPDRFSGHQFPNYSSELNVNALLLGDSALYLCASSYDDRLGTEAFFGQGTRLTVV.

This chain uses TRBV25-1 with TRBJ1-2, with D maybe TRBD1 (5 bases). The V end was cut by 8 bases, the J end by 3 bases, with 16 bases between. From germline, CDR1 is MGHDK and CDR2 SYGVNS. This CDR3 contains 14 residues. The CDR3 here is CASSPRGKYYGYTF. In nucleotides, the CDR3 is TGTGCCAGCTCCCCCCGGGGGAAATACTATGGCTACACCTTC.

The rearrangement joins TRBV7-9 to TRBJ2-7; TRBD2 matches 9 bases. CDR1 and CDR2 from the germline V gene are SEHNR and FQNEAQ (reference sequence). CDR3 length: 13 amino acids. J was trimmed by 3 bases and V by 4 bases; bases with no gene match: 1. CDR3 nucleotides: TGTGCCAGCAGCTCTAGCGGGAACTACGAGCAGTACTTC. It encodes CASSSSGNYEQYF.

J is TRBJ2-1 and V is TRBV9; 8 positions match TRBD2. Germline CDR1 SGDLS, CDR2 YYNGEE. This CDR3 contains 14 residues. V lost 5 bases, J lost 7 bases, and 8 bases stayed unmatched. The CDR3 nucleotides are TGTGCCAGCAGTAAGCGGGAGATTAGGAATGAGCAGTTCTTC. This gives the protein CASSKREIRNEQFF.